The present T cell receptor beta chain was sequenced within a study of blood T cell repertoires in COVID-19. About the study: The study drew acute and convalescent COVID-19 samples from the United States, Italy and Spain.

The CDR3 is 16 residues long. Germline V CDR1 and CDR2: SGHTA, FQGNSA. After removal of 6 bases from V and 3 bases from J, the junction contained 13 bases not matched to a gene. In the original analysis: Using reference gene primer amplification, nucleated cell counts were estimated. Some clones are missing from TCRdb's copy, which holds only in-frame ones; the method was immunoSEQ multiplex PCR. Clonal size and the V and J genes are those of that table, whereas D and trimming came from the DNA. The sample shows over 250,000 clones, roughly 90% of them seen only once. Sequencing input: peripheral blood. This TCR was recovered from a woman aged 25 to 39 with acute or convalescent COVID-19. The chain is built from TRBV7-2 and TRBJ1-1; 7 bases fit TRBD1. The CDR3 sequence is CASRKQVPGTDTEAFF. The DNA of the CDR3 is TGTGCCAGCAGAAAACAAGTACCAGGGACAGACACTGAAGCTTTCTTT.